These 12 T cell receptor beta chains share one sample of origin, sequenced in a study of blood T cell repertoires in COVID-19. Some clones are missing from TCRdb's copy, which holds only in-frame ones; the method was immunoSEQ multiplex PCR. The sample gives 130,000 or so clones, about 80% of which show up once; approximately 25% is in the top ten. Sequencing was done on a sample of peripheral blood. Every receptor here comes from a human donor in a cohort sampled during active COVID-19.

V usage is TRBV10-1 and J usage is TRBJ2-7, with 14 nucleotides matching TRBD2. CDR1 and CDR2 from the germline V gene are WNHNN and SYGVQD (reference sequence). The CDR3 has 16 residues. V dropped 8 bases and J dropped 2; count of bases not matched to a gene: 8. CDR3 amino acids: CASPRTSGRSPYEQYF. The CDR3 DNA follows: TGCGCCAGCCCTCGGACTAGCGGGAGGTCCCCCTACGAGCAGTACTTC.

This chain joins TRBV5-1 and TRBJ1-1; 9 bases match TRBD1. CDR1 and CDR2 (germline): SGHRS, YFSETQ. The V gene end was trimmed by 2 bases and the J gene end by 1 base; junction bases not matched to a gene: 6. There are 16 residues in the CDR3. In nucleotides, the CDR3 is TGCGCCAGCAGCTTTGGACAGGGGAGTCAGAACACTGAAGCTTTCTTT. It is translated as CASSFGQGSQNTEAFF.

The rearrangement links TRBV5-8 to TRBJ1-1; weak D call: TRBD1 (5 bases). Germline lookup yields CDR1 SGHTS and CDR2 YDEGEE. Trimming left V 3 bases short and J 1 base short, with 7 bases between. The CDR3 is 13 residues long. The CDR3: CASSYDRNTEAFF. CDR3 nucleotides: TGTGCCAGCAGCTACGACAGGAACACTGAAGCTTTCTTT. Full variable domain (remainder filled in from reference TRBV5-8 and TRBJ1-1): EAGVTQSPTHLIKTRGQQATLRCSPISGHTSVYWYQQALGLGLQFLLWYDEGEERNRGNFPPRFSGRQFPNYSSELNVNALELEDSALYLCASSYDRNTEAFFGQGTRLTVV.

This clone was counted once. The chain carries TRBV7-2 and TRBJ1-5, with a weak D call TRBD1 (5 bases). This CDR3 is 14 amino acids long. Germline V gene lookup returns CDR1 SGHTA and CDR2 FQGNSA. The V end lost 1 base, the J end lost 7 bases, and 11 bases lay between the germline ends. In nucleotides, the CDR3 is TGTGCCAGCAGCTTAGTTTACAAGGGGCAGCCCCAGCATTTT. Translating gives CASSLVYKGQPQHF.

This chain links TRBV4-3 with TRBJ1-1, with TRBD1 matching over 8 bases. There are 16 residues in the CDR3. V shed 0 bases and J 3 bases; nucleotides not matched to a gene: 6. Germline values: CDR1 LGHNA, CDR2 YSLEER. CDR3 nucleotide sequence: TGCGCCAGCAGCCAAGACACGGGACAGGAGGACACTGAAGCTTTCTTT. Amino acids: CASSQDTGQEDTEAFF.

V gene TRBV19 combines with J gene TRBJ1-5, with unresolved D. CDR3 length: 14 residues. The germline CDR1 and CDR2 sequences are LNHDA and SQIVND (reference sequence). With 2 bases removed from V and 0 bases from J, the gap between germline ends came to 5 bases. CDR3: CASSISGSNQPQHF. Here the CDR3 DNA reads TGTGCCAGTAGTATATCCGGTAGCAATCAGCCCCAGCATTTT.

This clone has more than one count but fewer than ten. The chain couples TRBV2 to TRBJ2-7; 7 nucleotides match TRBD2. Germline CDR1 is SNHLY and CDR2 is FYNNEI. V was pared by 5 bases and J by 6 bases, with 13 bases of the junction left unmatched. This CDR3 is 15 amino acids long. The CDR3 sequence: CASSFFGGKTVEQYF. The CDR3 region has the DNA TGTGCCAGCAGTTTTTTCGGGGGGAAGACGGTCGAGCAGTACTTC. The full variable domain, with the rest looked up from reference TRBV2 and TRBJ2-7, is EPEVTQTPSHQVTQMGQEVILRCVPISNHLYFYWYRQILGQKVEFLVSFYNNEISEKSEIFDDQFSVERPDGSNFTLKIRSTKLEDSAMYFCASSFFGGKTVEQYFGPGTRLTVT.

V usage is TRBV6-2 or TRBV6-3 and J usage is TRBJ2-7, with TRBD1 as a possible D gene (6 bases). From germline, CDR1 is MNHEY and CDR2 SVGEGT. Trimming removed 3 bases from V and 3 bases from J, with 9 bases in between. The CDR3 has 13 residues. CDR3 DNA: TGTGCCAGCAGTTATAGAGGGGGCTACGAGCAGTACTTC. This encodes CASSYRGGYEQYF.

As DNA, the CDR3 is TGTGCCTGGAATCGGGGGTTGCTGGATTTATACGAGCAGTACTTC. It encodes CAWNRGLLDLYEQYF. The chain joins TRBV30 to TRBJ2-7; TRBD2 is a possible D gene (6 bases). The CDR3 has 15 residues. Trimming stripped 4 bases from V and 4 bases from J, with 20 bases between. Germline assignment: CDR1 GTSNPN and CDR2 SVGIG (reference sequence).

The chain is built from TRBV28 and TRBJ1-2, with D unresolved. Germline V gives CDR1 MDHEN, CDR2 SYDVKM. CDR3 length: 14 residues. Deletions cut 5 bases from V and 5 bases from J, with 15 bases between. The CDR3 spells CASSRRRSAYGYTF. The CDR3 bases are TGTGCCAGCAGTCGGAGGAGGTCAGCTTATGGCTACACCTTC.

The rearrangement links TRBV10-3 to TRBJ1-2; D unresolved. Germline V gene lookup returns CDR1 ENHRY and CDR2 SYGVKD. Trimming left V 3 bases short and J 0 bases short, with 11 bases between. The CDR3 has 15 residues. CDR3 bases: TGTGCCATCAGTGATGGAGGAACCGCTAACTATGGCTACACCTTC. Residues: CAISDGGTANYGYTF.

Here the CDR3 DNA reads TGCAGCGTTGAAGGTCGGGGACTAGCGGGAGAAGAGCAGTTCTTC. Its translation is CSVEGRGLAGEEQFF. V gene TRBV29-1 combines with J gene TRBJ2-1, with TRBD2 matching 14 bases. Germline CDR1 reads SQVTM; CDR2 reads ANQGSEA. Trimming at V came to 1 base and at J to 10 bases, leaving 6 bases not matched to a gene. The CDR3 is made up of 15 amino acids.